This T cell receptor (beta chain) was obtained from a study of OX40 agonist ivuxolimab in advanced cancers. Turning to the study itself: The drug used for patients, ivuxolimab, was an agonistic anti-OX40 (CD134) antibody. Participants, 75% to 85% male, averaged roughly 59 years of age, ranging from roughly 20 to 80.

The study's findings and limits: CD4+ and CD8+ blood T cells expanded clonally by week 6 at 0.1 to 3.0 mg/kg.

The repertoire was sequenced with immunoSEQ multiplex PCR; TCRdb's copy has only in-frame clones and lacks some. The repertoire consists of around 43,000 clones, with roughly 90% occurring once and the leading ten covering about a sixth. Turning to this clone: Its matching antigen is unknown.

This material consisted of CD4+ or CD8+ T cells sorted from blood, taken in a trial of the OX40 agonist ivuxolimab. The origin of this receptor is an adult with an advanced solid tumor such as melanoma, head and neck, liver or kidney cancer.

The DNA of the CDR3 is TGTGCCAGCAGCCCTAGGGCTAGACAGGGGGCGGATGGCTACACCTTC. The encoded protein is CASSPRARQGADGYTF. This chain connects TRBV11-2 to TRBJ1-2, with 10 bases that match TRBD1. The CDR3 has 16 residues. The trim removed 5 bases at V and 6 bases at J, leaving 12 bases unmatched. From germline, CDR1 is SGHAT and CDR2 FQNNGV.